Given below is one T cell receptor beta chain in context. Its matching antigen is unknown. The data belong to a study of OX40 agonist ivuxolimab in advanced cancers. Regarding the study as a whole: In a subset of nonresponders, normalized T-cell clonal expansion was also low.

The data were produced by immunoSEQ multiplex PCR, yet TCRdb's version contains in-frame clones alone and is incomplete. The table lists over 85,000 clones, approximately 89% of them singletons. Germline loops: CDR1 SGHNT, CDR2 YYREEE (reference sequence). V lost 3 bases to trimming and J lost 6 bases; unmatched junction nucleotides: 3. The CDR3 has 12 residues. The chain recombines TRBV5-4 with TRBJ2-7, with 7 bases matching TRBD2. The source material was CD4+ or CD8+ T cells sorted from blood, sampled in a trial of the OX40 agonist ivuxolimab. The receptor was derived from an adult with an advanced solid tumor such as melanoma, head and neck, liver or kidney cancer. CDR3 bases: TGTGCCAGCAGCTGGGAGGGACCCGAGCAGTACTTC. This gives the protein CASSWEGPEQYF.